Listed here are 10 T cell receptor beta chains from one sample, sequenced in a study of blood T cell repertoires in COVID-19. Clones were sequenced by immunoSEQ multiplex PCR, and TCRdb holds only the in-frame ones, with some missing. The data hold around 450,000 clones, with roughly 88% observed a single time. Sequencing was carried out using PBMCs or T cells enriched from blood (not recorded which). These receptors all stem from a man younger than 35 who had recovered from COVID-19.

This chain uses TRBV13 with TRBJ2-7; D is uncertain. Trimming left V 2 bases short and J 0 bases short, with 8 bases between. The length of the CDR3 is 14 residues. Germline CDR1 and CDR2: PRHDT and FYEKMQ (reference sequence). The CDR3 bases are TGTGCCAGCAGCTTACAAGCTAGCTCCTACGAGCAGTACTTC. It yields the protein CASSLQASSYEQYF.

About this clone: The same CDR3 is also encoded by other DNA sequences in this sample. The chain employs TRBV7-3 and TRBJ1-1; D perhaps matches TRBD1 (5 bases). The CDR3 runs to 14 residues. From germline, CDR1 is SGHTA and CDR2 FQGTGA. Trimming removed 5 bases at V and 2 bases at J, with 12 bases between. The CDR3 bases are TGTGCCAGCAGCCTCGGACATTCCAACACTGAAGCTTTCTTT. Its translation: CASSLGHSNTEAFF. The complete variable domain, with remaining parts taken from reference TRBV7-3 and TRBJ1-1, reads GAGVSQTPSNKVTEKGKYVELRCDPISGHTALYWYRQSLGQGPEFLIYFQGTGAADDSGLPNDRFFAVRPEGSVSTLKIQRTERGDSAVYLCASSLGHSNTEAFFGQGTRLTVV.

This chain uses TRBV7-2 with TRBJ2-1, with 11 bases that match TRBD2. CDR3 size: 16 residues. With 1 base clipped from V and 7 bases from J, the junction kept 6 bases outside the gene matches. The V gene's germline CDR1 is SGHTA and CDR2 FQGNSA. CDR3 nucleotides: TGTGCCAGCAGCTTAGGTAGCGGGAGGGCGCGGAATGAGCAGTTCTTC. It codes for CASSLGSGRARNEQFF. Looking up the rest from reference TRBV7-2 and TRBJ2-1 gives the full variable domain: GAGVSQSPSNKVTEKGKDVELRCDPISGHTALYWYRQSLGQGLEFLIYFQGNSAPDKSGLPSDRFSAERTGGSVSTLTIQRTQQEDSAVYLCASSLGSGRARNEQFFGPGTRLTVL.

The chain links TRBV27 to TRBJ2-3; TRBD2 agrees at 7 bases. V trimming: 5 bases; J trimming: 2 bases; junction bases outside the gene matches: 19. This CDR3 spans 19 amino acids. The germline gives CDR1 MNHEY, CDR2 SMNVEV (reference sequence). The CDR3 nucleotides read TGTGCCAGCAGTCTGCTTTGGGCTAGCGGTGATCTCATCACAGATACGCAGTATTTT. Encoded protein: CASSLLWASGDLITDTQYF.

The V gene is TRBV24-1, the J gene TRBJ2-7; the match to TRBD2 covers 7 bases. The CDR3 runs to 14 residues. V shed 4 bases and J 7 bases; nucleotides not matched to a gene: 9. Germline lookup yields CDR1 KGHDR and CDR2 SFDVKD. CDR3 coding DNA: TGTGCCACCAGTGACACTGGGGGGGGGTTGGAGCAGTACTTC. It is translated as CATSDTGGGLEQYF.

The chain has TRBV12-3 or TRBV12-4 and TRBJ2-1, with D hard to call. V was pared by 1 base and J by 12 bases, with 10 bases between. The CDR3 loop spans 12 amino acids. The CDR3 here is CASSLVQSGQFF. The DNA of the CDR3 is TGTGCCAGCAGTTTAGTCCAATCCGGGCAGTTCTTC.

The chain has TRBV24-1 and TRBJ2-7; 8 nucleotides agree with TRBD2. The CDR3 covers 15 residues. After removal of 6 bases from V and 3 bases from J, the junction contained 9 bases not matched to a gene. Germline CDR1 is KGHDR and CDR2 is SFDVKD. The CDR3 here is CATSPGGGGHYEQYF. CDR3 nucleotide sequence: TGTGCCACCAGTCCCGGGGGGGGAGGGCACTACGAGCAGTACTTC.

This chain joins TRBV7-9 and TRBJ1-4; 8 nucleotides align to TRBD1. Looked up from germline, CDR1 is SEHNR and CDR2 is FQNEAQ (reference sequence). The CDR3 runs 15 residues. J lost 7 bases, V lost 5 bases, and 9 bases had no gene match. The CDR3, as DNA: TGTGCCAGCAGCCAAGACGGGACAGGTGTTGAAAAACTGTTTTTT. Its translation is CASSQDGTGVEKLFF.

The CDR3 here is CASSTRDMGNQPQHF. DNA of the CDR3: TGTGCCAGCAGCACCCGGGACATGGGCAATCAGCCCCAGCATTTT. The chain couples TRBV7-2 to TRBJ1-5; D might be TRBD1 (6 bases). V was shortened by 5 bases and J by 2 bases, with 13 bases between the two germline ends. CDR1 is SGHTA and CDR2 is FQGNSA in the germline V gene. The CDR3 sequence is 15 residues long.

About this clone: The sample has other DNA sequences that encode this CDR3 too. CDR3 DNA sequence: TGTGCCAGCAGCCTTGGAAACACCATATATTTT. Its protein product is CASSLGNTIYF. The V call is TRBV12-3 or TRBV12-4, the J call TRBJ1-3, with unresolved D. V was pared by 6 bases and J by 3 bases, with 3 bases between. The CDR3 length is 11 residues.